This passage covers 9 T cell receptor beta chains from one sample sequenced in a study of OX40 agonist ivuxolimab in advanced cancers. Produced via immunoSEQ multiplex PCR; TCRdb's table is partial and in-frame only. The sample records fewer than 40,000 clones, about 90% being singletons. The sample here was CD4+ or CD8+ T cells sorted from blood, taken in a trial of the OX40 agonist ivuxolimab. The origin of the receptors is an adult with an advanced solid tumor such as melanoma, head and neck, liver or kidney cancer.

The CDR3 nucleotides are TGTGCCTCGATAGGGGACGCTGAAGAGACCCAGTACTTC. Encoded protein: CASIGDAEETQYF. The chain combines TRBV30 with TRBJ2-5; D tentatively reads TRBD1 or TRBD2 (5 bases each). Germline V gene data show CDR1 as GTSNPN and CDR2 as SVGIG (reference sequence). This CDR3 spans 13 amino acids. Trimming took 7 bases from V and 3 from J, leaving 15 bases between them.

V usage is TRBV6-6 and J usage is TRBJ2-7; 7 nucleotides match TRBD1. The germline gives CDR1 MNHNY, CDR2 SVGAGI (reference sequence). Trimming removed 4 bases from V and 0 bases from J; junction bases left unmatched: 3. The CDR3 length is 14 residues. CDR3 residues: CASSLGQDSYEQYF. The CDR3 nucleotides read TGTGCCAGCAGTTTAGGACAGGACTCCTACGAGCAGTACTTC.

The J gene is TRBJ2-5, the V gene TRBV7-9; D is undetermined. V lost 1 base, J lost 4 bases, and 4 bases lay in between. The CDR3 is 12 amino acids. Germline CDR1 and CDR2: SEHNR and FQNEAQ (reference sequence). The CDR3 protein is CASSLGRETQYF. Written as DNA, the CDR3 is TGTGCCAGCAGCTTAGGTCGAGAGACCCAGTACTTC.

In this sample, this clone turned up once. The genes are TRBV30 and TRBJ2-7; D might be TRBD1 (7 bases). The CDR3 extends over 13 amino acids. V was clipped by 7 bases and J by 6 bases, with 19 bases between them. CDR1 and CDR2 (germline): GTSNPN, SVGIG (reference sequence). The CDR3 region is CAYSTGRWGEQYF. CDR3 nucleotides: TGTGCCTACTCGACAGGGAGGTGGGGCGAGCAGTACTTC.

In nucleotides, the CDR3 is TGTGCCAGCAGCAAAAGGGGGGGTCTCTCTGGAAACACCATATATTTT. Protein product: CASSKRGGLSGNTIYF. This chain links TRBV9 with TRBJ1-3; possible D gene TRBD1, 6 bases. In germline, CDR1 is SGDLS, CDR2 YYNGEE. CDR3 length: 16 amino acids. Trimming left V 4 bases short and J 0 bases short, with 14 bases between.

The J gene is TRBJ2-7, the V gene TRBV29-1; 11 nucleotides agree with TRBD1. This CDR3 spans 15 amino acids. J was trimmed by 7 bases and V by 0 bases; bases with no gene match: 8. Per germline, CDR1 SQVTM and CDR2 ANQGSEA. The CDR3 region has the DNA TGCAGCGTTGAAGATCCTGGACAGGGGGCGCGAGAGCAGTACTTC. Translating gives CSVEDPGQGAREQYF.

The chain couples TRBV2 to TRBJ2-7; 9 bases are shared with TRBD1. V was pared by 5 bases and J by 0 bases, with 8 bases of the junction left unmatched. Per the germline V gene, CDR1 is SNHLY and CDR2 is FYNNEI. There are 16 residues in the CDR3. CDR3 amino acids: CASSPTWTGDSYEQYF. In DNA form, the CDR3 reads TGTGCCAGCAGTCCGACTTGGACAGGGGACTCCTACGAGCAGTACTTC.

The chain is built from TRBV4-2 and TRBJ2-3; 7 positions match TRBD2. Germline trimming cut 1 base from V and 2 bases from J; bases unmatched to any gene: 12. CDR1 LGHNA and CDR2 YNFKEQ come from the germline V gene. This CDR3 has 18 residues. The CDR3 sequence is CASSQATSLADITDTQYF. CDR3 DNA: TGTGCCAGCAGCCAAGCCACGTCCCTAGCGGATATCACAGATACGCAGTATTTT.

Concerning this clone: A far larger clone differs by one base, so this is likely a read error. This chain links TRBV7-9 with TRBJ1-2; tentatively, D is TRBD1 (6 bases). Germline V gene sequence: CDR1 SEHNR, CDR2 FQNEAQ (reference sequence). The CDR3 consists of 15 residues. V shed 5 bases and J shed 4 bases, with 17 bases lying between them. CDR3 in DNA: TGTGCCAGCAGCCAAGGCCCGGGACAATTCTATGGCTACACCTTC. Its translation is CASSQGPGQFYGYTF. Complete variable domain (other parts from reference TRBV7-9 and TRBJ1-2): DTGVSQNPRHKITKRGQNVTFRCDPISEHNRLYWYRQTLGQGPEFLTYFQNEAQLEKSRLLSDRFSAERPKGSFSTLEIQRTEQGDSAMYLCASSQGPGQFYGYTFGSGTRLTVV.